Presented here are 23 T cell receptor beta chains from one specimen sequenced in a study of CD8 T cells in Susac syndrome. RNA in amounts of 0.5 to 1 ug was reverse transcribed with random hexamers. MiXCR, run by TCRdb on the immunoSEQ multiplex PCR reads, gives a single entry per CDR3 protein. Of hundreds of thousands of distinct CDR3 sequences detected, around 95% appear once; the ten largest clones hold 0.07% to 0.09%. Material: CD4+ T cells from PBMCs. The receptors were gathered from a human donor with multiple sclerosis.

The CDR3, as DNA: TGTGCCAGTACTATCCGGGGGCGAGGGACCGGGGAGCTGTTTTTT. Residues: CASTIRGRGTGELFF. V gene TRBV19 combines with J gene TRBJ2-2; D might be TRBD1 or TRBD2, each matching 6 bases. There are 15 residues in the CDR3. CDR1 is LNHDA and CDR2 is SQIVND in the germline V gene (reference sequence). V was pared by 7 bases and J by 5 bases, with 17 bases between.

The rearrangement joins TRBV12-3 or TRBV12-4 to TRBJ1-1; D not resolved. The length of the CDR3 is 12 residues. Trimming pared 2 bases from V and 7 bases from J, leaving 8 bases between. The CDR3 is CASSLSSVEAFF. The CDR3 DNA is TGTGCCAGCAGTTTAAGTTCAGTTGAAGCTTTCTTT.

The V and J genes are TRBV9 and TRBJ2-1; D gene uncertain. The CDR3 runs 15 residues. V was clipped by 0 bases and J by 7 bases, with 14 bases between them. Germline V gives CDR1 SGDLS, CDR2 YYNGEE. The CDR3 loop is CASSVGRNSWNEQFF. Here the CDR3 DNA reads TGTGCCAGCAGCGTAGGCCGGAATAGTTGGAATGAGCAGTTCTTC.

The V and J genes are TRBV27 and TRBJ2-7, with TRBD2 as a possible D gene (5 bases). Germline V CDR1 and CDR2: MNHEY, SMNVEV (reference sequence). This CDR3 contains 14 residues. The V and J ends lost 2 bases and 3 bases respectively, with 11 bases between them. CDR3: CASSLVERLYEQYF. In nucleotides, the CDR3 is TGTGCCAGCAGTTTAGTAGAGCGGCTCTACGAGCAGTACTTC.

This sequence joins TRBV12-5 and TRBJ2-7, with a possible D match to TRBD2 (6 bases). The CDR3 has 10 amino acids. From germline, CDR1 is LGHNT and CDR2 FRNRAP. The CDR3 DNA sequence: TGTGCCCACGGGGGCTACGAGCAGTACGTC. Translating it yields CAHGGYEQYV.

CDR3 coding DNA: TGTGCCAGCAGCTTAACGGGACAGGAGCCCCAAGAGACCCAGTACTTC. Amino acids: CASSLTGQEPQETQYF. The V and J genes are TRBV7-3 and TRBJ2-5, with TRBD1 matching over 8 bases. J gave up 1 base and V 0 bases, and 4 bases lay outside the gene matches. The CDR3 length is 16 residues. Germline loops: CDR1 SGHTA, CDR2 FQGTGA. The whole variable domain, filled in from reference TRBV7-3 and TRBJ2-5, reads GAGVSQTPSNKVTEKGKYVELRCDPISGHTALYWYRQSLGQGPEFLIYFQGTGAADDSGLPNDRFFAVRPEGSVSTLKIQRTERGDSAVYLCASSLTGQEPQETQYFGPGTRLLVL.

CDR3 loop: CSGGHDKNIQYF. CDR3 nucleotides: TGCAGCGGGGGACATGACAAAAACATTCAGTACTTC. The chain is built from TRBV29-1 and TRBJ2-4; a possible D gene is TRBD1 (6 bases). CDR1 and CDR2 (germline): SQVTM, ANQGSEA. This CDR3 has 12 amino acids. V dropped 7 bases and J dropped 3 bases, with 10 bases sitting between them.

This clonotype was counted once. This sequence joins TRBV7-2 and TRBJ2-1, with TRBD2 matching 7 bases. Germline V gene data show CDR1 as SGHTA and CDR2 as FQGNSA. J was trimmed by 2 bases and V by 1 base; bases with no gene match: 11. The CDR3 totals 18 residues. The CDR3 loop is CASSLEGAAGAPYNEQFF. DNA of the CDR3: TGTGCCAGCAGCTTAGAAGGGGCGGCGGGAGCACCCTACAATGAGCAGTTCTTC.

The V gene is TRBV20-1, the J gene TRBJ2-5; no reliable D call. This CDR3 comprises 14 residues. CDR1 and CDR2 from the germline V gene are DFQATT and SNEGSKA (reference sequence). V gave up 1 base and J gave up 7 bases, with 16 bases separating them. CDR3 protein: CSARGAGPERTQYF. DNA for the CDR3: TGCAGTGCTAGAGGCGCCGGCCCCGAGAGGACCCAGTACTTC.

The J gene is TRBJ1-2, the V gene TRBV6-5; D is possibly TRBD1 (5 bases). The CDR3 spans 15 residues. The V end was cut by 6 bases, the J end by 8 bases, with 22 bases between. Germline-derived CDR1 and CDR2 are MNHEY and SVGAGI. The DNA for the CDR3 is TGTGCCAGCAGCCGGGGGGGGAGGGAGGTTCCAGGCTACACCTTC. Translating it yields CASSRGGREVPGYTF.

V and J are TRBV6-5 and TRBJ2-5; 9 bases are shared with TRBD1. The J segment lost 5 bases and the V segment lost 5 bases, leaving 3 bases of the junction unmatched. The CDR3 loop spans 13 amino acids. Germline V gives CDR1 MNHEY, CDR2 SVGAGI. CDR3 sequence: CASSKDRGETQYF. The CDR3 bases are TGTGCCAGCAGTAAGGACAGGGGCGAGACCCAGTACTTC.

The chain carries TRBV9 and TRBJ2-5, with TRBD1 as a possible D gene (6 bases). This CDR3 region has 13 residues. Germline V CDR1 and CDR2: SGDLS, YYNGEE. Between the trimmed V and J ends, which lost 3 bases and 5 bases, there was a span of 11 bases. DNA for the CDR3: TGTGCCAGCAGCGACACAGGGTGGGAGACCCAGTACTTC. Encoded protein: CASSDTGWETQYF.

The rearrangement joins TRBV12-3 or TRBV12-4 to TRBJ2-2; perhaps TRBD2 as D (5 bases). With 2 bases removed from V and 4 bases from J, the gap between germline ends came to 8 bases. The CDR3 is 14 residues long. DNA of the CDR3: TGTGCCAGCAGTTTAAGCGGATCCACCGGGGAGCTGTTTTTT. This encodes CASSLSGSTGELFF.

The CDR3 nucleotides are TGTGCCAGCACCGCGGACTATGGGTACCAAGAGACCCAGTACTTC. Residues: CASTADYGYQETQYF. The V gene is TRBV3-1, the J gene TRBJ2-5; possibly TRBD2 for D (6 bases). This CDR3 comprises 15 residues. V lost 7 bases, J lost 0 bases, and 15 bases lay in between. Germline V gene sequence: CDR1 LGHDT, CDR2 YNNKEL (reference sequence).

This chain connects TRBV23-1 to TRBJ2-2; a possible D gene is TRBD2 (6 bases). TRBV23-1 is recorded as an ORF, its role being uncertain. V dropped 0 bases and J dropped 1 base, with 12 bases sitting between them. CDR3 length: 17 amino acids. The CDR3 loop reads CASSQSRRGENTGELFF. The CDR3 region has the DNA TGCGCCAGCAGTCAATCGAGGAGGGGAGAGAACACCGGGGAGCTGTTTTTT.

The gene calls are TRBV7-9 and TRBJ2-7; 8 nucleotides line up with TRBD2. Per the germline V gene, CDR1 is SEHNR and CDR2 is FQNEAQ (reference sequence). CDR3 length equals 15 residues. The junction had 10 bases not matched to a gene; V was cut back by 5 bases and J by 4 bases. The CDR3 is CASSMGSGGRYEQYV. The CDR3 DNA follows: TGTGCCAGCAGCATGGGGTCTGGCGGGAGGTACGAGCAGTACGTC.

This clonotype was picked up one time. CDR3 in amino acids: CASVRIQGAGNEQFF. In DNA form, the CDR3 reads TGTGCCAGCGTACGAATACAGGGGGCGGGTAATGAGCAGTTCTTC. The chain couples TRBV11-2 to TRBJ2-1, with 9 positions matching TRBD1. The CDR3 is 15 amino acids. Germline V gives CDR1 SGHAT, CDR2 FQNNGV. Trimming took 8 bases from V and 7 from J; bases not matched to a gene: 12.

The chain recombines TRBV7-9 with TRBJ1-2; 8 bases align to TRBD1. The V gene's germline CDR1 is SEHNR and CDR2 FQNEAQ (reference sequence). This CDR3 contains 12 residues. The ends lost 5 bases at V and 4 bases at J; junction bases unmatched: 0. CDR3 protein: CASSQGAYGYTF. The CDR3 nucleotides are TGTGCCAGCAGCCAGGGGGCCTATGGCTACACCTTC.

The chain recombines TRBV20-1 with TRBJ2-3, with 7 bases matching TRBD1. With 5 bases clipped from V and 2 bases from J, the junction kept 13 bases outside the gene matches. Germline lookup yields CDR1 DFQATT and CDR2 SNEGSKA (reference sequence). CDR3 length: 16 residues. The CDR3 bases are TGCAGTGCTCTTCGACCGACAGGGTTAGACACAGATACGCAGTATTTT. Translated: CSALRPTGLDTDTQYF.

CDR3 coding DNA: TGTGCCAGCAGCAAAGTTGTGGGAGGGGATAGCAATCAGCCCCAGCATTTT. Its translation is CASSKVVGGDSNQPQHF. The gene calls are TRBV21-1 and TRBJ1-5. TRBV21-1 is a documented pseudogene. The CDR3 runs 17 residues.

V gene TRBV7-2 combines with J gene TRBJ2-2; no clear D gene. V was shortened by 4 bases and J by 6 bases, with 18 bases between the two germline ends. Per the germline V gene, CDR1 is SGHTA and CDR2 is FQGNSA. This CDR3 is built from 16 residues. The CDR3 loop is CASSSRLIGVAGELFF. CDR3 coding DNA: TGTGCCAGCAGCTCGCGATTGATAGGTGTGGCCGGGGAGCTGTTTTTT.

The rearrangement joins TRBV7-2 to TRBJ2-1, with D possibly TRBD1 on 5 matching bases. The germline gives CDR1 SGHTA, CDR2 FQGNSA. The CDR3 spans 14 residues. Deletions cut 5 bases from V and 4 bases from J, with 12 bases between. CDR3 amino acids: CASSPPGLYNEQFF. The CDR3 bases are TGTGCCAGCAGCCCCCCAGGGCTTTACAATGAGCAGTTCTTC.

The rearrangement links TRBV20-1 to TRBJ1-1, with TRBD1 identical over 7 bases. The CDR3 sequence is 13 residues long. The J segment lost 1 base and the V segment lost 6 bases, leaving 5 bases of the junction unmatched. Germline V CDR1 and CDR2: DFQATT, SNEGSKA (reference sequence). CDR3 nucleotides: TGCAGTGCCGAGGGGGCAGGGAACACTGAAGCTTTCTTT. Protein sequence: CSAEGAGNTEAFF.